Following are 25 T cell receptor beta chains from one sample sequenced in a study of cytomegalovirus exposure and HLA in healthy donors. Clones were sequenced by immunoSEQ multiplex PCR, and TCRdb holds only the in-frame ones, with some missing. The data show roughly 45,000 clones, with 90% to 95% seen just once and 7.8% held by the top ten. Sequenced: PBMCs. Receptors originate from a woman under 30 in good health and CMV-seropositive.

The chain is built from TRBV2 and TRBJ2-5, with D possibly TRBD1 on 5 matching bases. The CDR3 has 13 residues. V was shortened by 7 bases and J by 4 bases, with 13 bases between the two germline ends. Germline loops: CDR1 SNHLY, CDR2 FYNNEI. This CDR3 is CASTEQGSETQYF. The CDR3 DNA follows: TGTGCCAGCACCGAGCAGGGATCAGAGACCCAGTACTTC.

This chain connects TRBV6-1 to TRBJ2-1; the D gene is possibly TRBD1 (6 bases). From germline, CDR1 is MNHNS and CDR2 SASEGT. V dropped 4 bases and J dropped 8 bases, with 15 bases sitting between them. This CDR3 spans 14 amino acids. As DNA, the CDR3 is TGTGCCAGCAGTGCACGAACCAGGGGCGATGAGCAGTTCTTC. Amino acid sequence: CASSARTRGDEQFF.

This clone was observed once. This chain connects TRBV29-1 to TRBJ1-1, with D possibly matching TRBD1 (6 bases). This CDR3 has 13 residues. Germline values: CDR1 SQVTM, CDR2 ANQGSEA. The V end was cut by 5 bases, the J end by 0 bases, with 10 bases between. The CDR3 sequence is CSVPDRLNTEAFF. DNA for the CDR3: TGCAGCGTTCCGGACAGACTGAACACTGAAGCTTTCTTT.

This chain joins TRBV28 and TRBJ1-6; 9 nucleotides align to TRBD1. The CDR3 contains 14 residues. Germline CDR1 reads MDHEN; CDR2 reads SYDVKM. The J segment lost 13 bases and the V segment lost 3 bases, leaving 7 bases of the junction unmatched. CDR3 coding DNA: TGTGCCAGCAGTTTCTCTACAGGGGGCTGGCCCCTCCACTTT. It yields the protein CASSFSTGGWPLHF.

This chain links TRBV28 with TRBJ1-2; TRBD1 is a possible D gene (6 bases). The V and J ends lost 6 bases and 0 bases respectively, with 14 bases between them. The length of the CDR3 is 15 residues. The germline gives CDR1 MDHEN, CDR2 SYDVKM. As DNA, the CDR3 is TGTGCCAGCAGAGGGGGGGGGATCCCTAACTATGGCTACACCTTC. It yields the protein CASRGGGIPNYGYTF.

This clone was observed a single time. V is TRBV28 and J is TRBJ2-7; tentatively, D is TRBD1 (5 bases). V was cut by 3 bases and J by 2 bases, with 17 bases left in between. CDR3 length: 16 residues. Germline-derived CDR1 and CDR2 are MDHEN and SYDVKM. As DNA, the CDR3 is TGTGCCAGCAGTTTTCTTGGGGCACCCCGGCCCTACGAGCAGTACTTC. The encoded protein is CASSFLGAPRPYEQYF.

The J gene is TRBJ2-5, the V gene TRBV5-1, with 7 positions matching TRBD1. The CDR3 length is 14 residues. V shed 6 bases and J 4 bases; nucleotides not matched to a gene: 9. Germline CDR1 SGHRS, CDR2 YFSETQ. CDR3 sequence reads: CASTTLTGVETQYF. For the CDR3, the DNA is TGCGCCAGCACAACCCTCACAGGGGTAGAGACCCAGTACTTC.

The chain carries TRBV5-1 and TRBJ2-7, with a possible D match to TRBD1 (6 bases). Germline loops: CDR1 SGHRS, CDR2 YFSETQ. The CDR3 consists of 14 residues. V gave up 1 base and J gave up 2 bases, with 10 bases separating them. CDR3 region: CASSLLGQTYEQYF. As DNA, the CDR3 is TGCGCCAGCAGCTTGCTAGGACAGACCTACGAGCAGTACTTC.

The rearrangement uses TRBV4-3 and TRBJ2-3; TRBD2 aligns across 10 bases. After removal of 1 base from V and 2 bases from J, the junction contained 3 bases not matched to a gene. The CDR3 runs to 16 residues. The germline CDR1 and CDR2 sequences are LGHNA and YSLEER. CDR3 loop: CASSQGTSGTTDTQYF. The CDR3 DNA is TGCGCCAGCAGCCAAGGGACTAGCGGTACCACAGATACGCAGTATTTT.

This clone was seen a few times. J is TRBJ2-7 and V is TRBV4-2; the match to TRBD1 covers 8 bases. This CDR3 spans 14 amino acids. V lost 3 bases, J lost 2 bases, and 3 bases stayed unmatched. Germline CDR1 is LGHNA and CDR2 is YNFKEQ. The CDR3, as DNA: TGTGCCAGCAGCCATGGACAGGGCGCCTACGAGCAGTACTTC. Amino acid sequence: CASSHGQGAYEQYF.

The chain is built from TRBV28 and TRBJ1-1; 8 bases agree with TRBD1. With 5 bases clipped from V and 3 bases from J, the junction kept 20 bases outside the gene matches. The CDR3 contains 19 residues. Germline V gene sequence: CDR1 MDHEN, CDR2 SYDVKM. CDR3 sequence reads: CASSRIVPGQVRRDTEAFF. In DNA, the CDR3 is TGTGCCAGCAGTCGAATAGTACCGGGACAGGTGAGAAGAGACACTGAAGCTTTCTTT.

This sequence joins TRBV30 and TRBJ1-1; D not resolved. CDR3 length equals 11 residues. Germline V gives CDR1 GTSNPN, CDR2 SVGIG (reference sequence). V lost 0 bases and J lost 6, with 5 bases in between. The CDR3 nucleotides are TGTGCCTGGAGTGTACGGGCTGAAGCTTTCTTT. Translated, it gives CAWSVRAEAFF.

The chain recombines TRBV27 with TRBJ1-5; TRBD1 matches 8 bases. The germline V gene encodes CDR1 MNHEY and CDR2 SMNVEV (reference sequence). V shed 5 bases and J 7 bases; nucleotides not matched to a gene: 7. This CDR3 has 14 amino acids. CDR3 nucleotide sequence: TGTGCCAGCAGTCCGCAGGGGGCAGGGCAGCCCCAGCATTTT. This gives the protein CASSPQGAGQPQHF.

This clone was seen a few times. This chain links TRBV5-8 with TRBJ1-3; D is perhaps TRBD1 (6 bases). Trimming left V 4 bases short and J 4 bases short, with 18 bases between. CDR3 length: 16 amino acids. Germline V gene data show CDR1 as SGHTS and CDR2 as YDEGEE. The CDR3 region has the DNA TGTGCCAGCAGCCCCGTGCGGGGGGCGCTGGGAAACACCATATATTTT. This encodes CASSPVRGALGNTIYF.

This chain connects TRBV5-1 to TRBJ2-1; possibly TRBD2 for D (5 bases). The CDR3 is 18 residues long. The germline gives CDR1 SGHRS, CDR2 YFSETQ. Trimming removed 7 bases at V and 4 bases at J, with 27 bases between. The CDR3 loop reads CASGKGPDERARYNEQFF. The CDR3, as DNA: TGCGCCAGCGGAAAAGGCCCTGACGAGAGGGCACGATACAATGAGCAGTTCTTC.

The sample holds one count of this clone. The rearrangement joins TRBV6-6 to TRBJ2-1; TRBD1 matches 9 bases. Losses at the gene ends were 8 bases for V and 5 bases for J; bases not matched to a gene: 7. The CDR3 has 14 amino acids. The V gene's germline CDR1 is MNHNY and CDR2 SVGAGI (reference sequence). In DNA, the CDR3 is TGTGCCAGCCACAGGGACAGGGTGGACAATGAGCAGTTCTTC. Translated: CASHRDRVDNEQFF.

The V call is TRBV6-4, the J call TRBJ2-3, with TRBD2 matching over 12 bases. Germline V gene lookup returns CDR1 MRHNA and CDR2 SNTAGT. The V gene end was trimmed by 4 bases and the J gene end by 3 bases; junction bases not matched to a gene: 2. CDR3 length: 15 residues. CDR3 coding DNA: TGTGCCAGCAGTGCCGGGACTAGCGGGACAGATACGCAGTATTTT. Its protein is CASSAGTSGTDTQYF.

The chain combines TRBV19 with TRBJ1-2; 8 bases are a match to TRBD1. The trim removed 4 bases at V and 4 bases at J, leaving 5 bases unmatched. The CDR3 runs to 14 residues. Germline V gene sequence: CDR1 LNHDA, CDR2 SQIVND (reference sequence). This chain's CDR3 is CASSSPGGSYGYTF. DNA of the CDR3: TGTGCCAGTAGTAGTCCAGGGGGCAGCTATGGCTACACCTTC.

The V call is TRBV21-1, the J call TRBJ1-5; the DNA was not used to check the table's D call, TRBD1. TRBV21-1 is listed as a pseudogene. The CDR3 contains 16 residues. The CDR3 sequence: CASSKDGRVNHQPQHF. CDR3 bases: TGTGCCAGCAGCAAAGATGGCAGGGTAAATCATCAGCCCCAGCATTTT.

In DNA form, the CDR3 reads TGTGCCAGCAGCCCCTATGGCGGGAGCTCCTACGAGCAGTACTTC. Translated: CASSPYGGSSYEQYF. This chain connects TRBV11-1 to TRBJ2-7, with 7 bases aligning to TRBD2. Germline CDR1 SGHAT, CDR2 FQDESV (reference sequence). CDR3 length: 15 residues. The junction had 7 bases not matched to a gene; V was cut back by 5 bases and J by 0 bases. Combining the CDR3 with reference TRBV11-1 and TRBJ2-7 gives the whole variable domain EAEVAQSPRYKITEKSQAVAFWCDPISGHATLYWYRQILGQGPELLVQFQDESVVDDSQLPKDRFSAERLKGVDSTLKIQPAELGDSAMYLCASSPYGGSSYEQYFGPGTRLTVT.

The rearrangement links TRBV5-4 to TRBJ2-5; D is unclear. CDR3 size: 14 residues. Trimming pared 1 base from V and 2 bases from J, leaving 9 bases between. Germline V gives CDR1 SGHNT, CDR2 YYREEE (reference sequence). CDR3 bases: TGTGCCAGCAGCTTGCCCCAGGTACAAGAGACCCAGTACTTC. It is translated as CASSLPQVQETQYF.

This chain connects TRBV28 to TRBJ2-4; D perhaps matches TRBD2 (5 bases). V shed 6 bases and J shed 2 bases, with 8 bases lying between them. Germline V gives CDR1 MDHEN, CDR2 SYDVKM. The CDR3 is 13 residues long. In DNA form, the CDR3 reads TGTGCCAGCAGCGGGGTAACCAAAAACATTCAGTACTTC. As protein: CASSGVTKNIQYF.

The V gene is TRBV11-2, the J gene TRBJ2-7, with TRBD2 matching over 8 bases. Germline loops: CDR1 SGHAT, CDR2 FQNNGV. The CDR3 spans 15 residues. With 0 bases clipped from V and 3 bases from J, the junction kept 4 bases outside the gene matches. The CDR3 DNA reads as TGTGCCAGCAGCTTAGATCGGCTAGCGGGCTACGAGCAGTACTTC. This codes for CASSLDRLAGYEQYF.

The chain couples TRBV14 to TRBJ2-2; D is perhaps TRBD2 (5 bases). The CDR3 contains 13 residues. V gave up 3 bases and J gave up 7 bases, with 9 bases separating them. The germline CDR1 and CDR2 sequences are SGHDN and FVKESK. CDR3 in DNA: TGTGCCAGCAGCCACGGGGTAAACGGGGAGCTGTTTTTT. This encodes CASSHGVNGELFF. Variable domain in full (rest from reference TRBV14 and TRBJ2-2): EAGVTQFPSHSVIEKGQTVTLRCDPISGHDNLYWYRRVMGKEIKFLLHFVKESKQDESGMPNNRFLAERTGGTYSTLKVQPAELEDSGVYFCASSHGVNGELFFGEGSRLTVL.

The CDR3 protein is CASSLGQGATYNSPLHF. CDR3 coding DNA: TGTGCCAGCAGCCTGGGACAGGGGGCCACCTATAATTCACCCCTCCACTTT. The chain uses TRBV28 and TRBJ1-6; the match to TRBD1 covers 12 bases. Looked up from germline, CDR1 is MDHEN and CDR2 is SYDVKM. This CDR3 region has 17 residues. V lost 6 bases, J lost 2 bases, and 5 bases stayed unmatched.